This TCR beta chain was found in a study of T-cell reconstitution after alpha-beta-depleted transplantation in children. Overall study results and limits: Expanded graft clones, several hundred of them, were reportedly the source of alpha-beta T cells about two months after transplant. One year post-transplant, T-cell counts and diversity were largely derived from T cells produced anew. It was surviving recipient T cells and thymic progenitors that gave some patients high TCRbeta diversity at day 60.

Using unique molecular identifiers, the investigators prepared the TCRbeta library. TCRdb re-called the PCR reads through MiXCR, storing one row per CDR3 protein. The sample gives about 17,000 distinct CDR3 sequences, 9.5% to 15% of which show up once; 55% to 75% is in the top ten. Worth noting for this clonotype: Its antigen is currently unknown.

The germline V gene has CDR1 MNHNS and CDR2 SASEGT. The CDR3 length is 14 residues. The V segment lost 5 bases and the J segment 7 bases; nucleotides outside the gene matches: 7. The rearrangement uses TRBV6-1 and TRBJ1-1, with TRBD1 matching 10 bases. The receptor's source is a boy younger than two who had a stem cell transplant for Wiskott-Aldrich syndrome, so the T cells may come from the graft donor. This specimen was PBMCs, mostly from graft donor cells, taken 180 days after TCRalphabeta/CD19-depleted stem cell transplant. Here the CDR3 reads CASSKDRGQGEAFF. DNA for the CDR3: TGTGCCAGCAGTAAAGACAGGGGGCAGGGTGAAGCTTTCTTT.